Shown below are 8 T cell receptor beta chains from a single sample sequenced in a study of blood T cells in healthy people across ages. For the second PCR, which ran for about 6 to 11 cycles, a sample-barcoded 5' primer and a J-beta primer mix were used. TCRdb fed the 5' RACE reads into MiXCR, producing one record per CDR3 protein. The repertoire includes 1.8 million or so distinct CDR3 sequences, around 40% of them detected once, and 23% sits in the top ten. Sequenced input: blood. The receptors were sampled from a human donor in good health.

This sequence joins TRBV9 and TRBJ1-2, with unresolved D. The CDR3 runs 13 residues. The V end was cut by 3 bases, the J end by 8 bases, with 14 bases between. CDR1 SGDLS and CDR2 YYNGEE come from the germline V gene. The CDR3 here is CASSAYGQRGYTF. Written as DNA, the CDR3 is TGTGCCAGCAGCGCCTACGGGCAGAGGGGCTACACCTTC.

The sample holds a few counts of this clonotype. V usage is TRBV2 and J usage is TRBJ2-3, with 9 bases matching TRBD2. This CDR3 contains 15 residues. The germline CDR1 and CDR2 sequences are SNHLY and FYNNEI. Losses at the gene ends were 3 bases for V and 2 bases for J; bases not matched to a gene: 3. This chain's CDR3 is CASSEVAGDTDTQYF. In nucleotides, the CDR3 is TGTGCCAGCAGTGAGGTAGCGGGGGACACAGATACGCAGTATTTT.

The V gene is TRBV12-3 or TRBV12-4, the J gene TRBJ2-5; D gene uncertain. The CDR3 totals 15 residues. V dropped 3 bases and J dropped 1 base, with 12 bases sitting between them. CDR3 bases: TGTGCCAGCAGTTTGTGGGCCGTACCCCAAGAGACCCAGTACTTC. Translation: CASSLWAVPQETQYF.

Note on this clonotype: A clone one base away is much larger, so this may be a read error. The gene calls are TRBV29-1 and TRBJ1-2; D unresolved. The CDR3 is 16 amino acids. The germline V gene encodes CDR1 SQVTM and CDR2 ANQGSEA. The V end was cut by 6 bases, the J end by 0 bases, with 20 bases between. The CDR3 DNA reads TGCAGCGTCCCAAAGACCCCCAGTCAGGCTAACTATGGCTACACCTTC. Protein sequence: CSVPKTPSQANYGYTF.

This clonotype was detected only a few times. The rearrangement joins TRBV20-1 to TRBJ2-1; TRBD2 aligns across 13 bases. The CDR3 is 16 amino acids. The germline V gene has CDR1 DFQATT and CDR2 SNEGSKA (reference sequence). V trimming: 6 bases; J trimming: 8 bases; junction bases outside the gene matches: 13. The CDR3 region has the DNA TGCAGTGCGGAGGACCGACTAGCGGGGGGTATCGATGAGCAGTTCTTC. This encodes CSAEDRLAGGIDEQFF.

V usage is TRBV29-1 and J usage is TRBJ2-2; D is undetermined. Germline-derived CDR1 and CDR2 are SQVTM and ANQGSEA. Between the trimmed V and J ends, which lost 4 bases and 6 bases, there was a span of 6 bases. The CDR3 loop spans 11 amino acids. CDR3 sequence: CSVAQAGELFF. Written as DNA, the CDR3 is TGCAGCGTTGCCCAGGCCGGGGAGCTGTTTTTT.

The V gene is TRBV12-3 or TRBV12-4, the J gene TRBJ1-1, with D perhaps TRBD1 (5 bases). V lost 3 bases to trimming and J lost 9 bases, with 11 bases between them. The CDR3 is 12 amino acids. The CDR3 DNA reads as TGTGCCAGCAGTTTGGAGACAGTCAAAGCTTTCTTT. This gives the protein CASSLETVKAFF.

This clonotype has only a few counts. The V and J genes are TRBV7-9 and TRBJ2-3, with 10 bases aligning to TRBD2. Germline CDR1 and CDR2: SEHNR and FQNEAQ (reference sequence). CDR3 length: 16 amino acids. J lost 1 base, V lost 7 bases, and 8 bases had no gene match. This CDR3 reads CASNRGLAGGTDTQYF. The CDR3, as DNA: TGTGCCAGCAACCGAGGCCTAGCGGGGGGCACAGATACGCAGTATTTT.